The 18 T cell receptor beta chains listed next were all sequenced from one sample in a study of post-analysis software for immune sequencing data. No antigen has been assigned to these receptors. Prepared libraries of TCR beta cDNA carried unique molecular identifiers. TCRdb reprocessed the PCR reads via MiXCR and lists one record per CDR3 protein. The sample lists about 680,000 distinct CDR3 sequences, roughly three fifths occurring once. Points from the study as a whole: A few TRBV segments appeared more often in patients than in controls, and TRBV5-6, TRBV5-1 and TRBV20-1 were among these.

Specimen: blood. Receptors were obtained from a girl aged 2-10 years with multiple sclerosis.

The chain has TRBV7-2 and TRBJ2-1; 8 bases agree with TRBD1. CDR3 size: 18 residues. Germline lookup yields CDR1 SGHTA and CDR2 FQGNSA. The V gene end was trimmed by 1 base and the J gene end by 7 bases; junction bases not matched to a gene: 15. The CDR3 DNA is TGTGCCAGCAGCTTAGAGGTTCTGCGGACAGGGCGGTGGAATGAGCAGTTCTTC. Translating gives CASSLEVLRTGRWNEQFF. The whole variable domain, remainder taken from reference TRBV7-2 and TRBJ2-1, is GAGVSQSPSNKVTEKGKDVELRCDPISGHTALYWYRQSLGQGLEFLIYFQGNSAPDKSGLPSDRFSAERTGGSVSTLTIQRTQQEDSAVYLCASSLEVLRTGRWNEQFFGPGTRLTVL.

This chain joins TRBV7-9 and TRBJ1-5, with a possible D match to TRBD1 (5 bases). This CDR3 is 15 amino acids long. Trimming took 4 bases from V and 9 from J, leaving 19 bases between them. Germline CDR1 and CDR2: SEHNR and FQNEAQ (reference sequence). The DNA of the CDR3 is TGTGCCAGCAGCTCGGGGGGGTCAGGGCTTTGGCCCCAGCATTTT. It specifies CASSSGGSGLWPQHF.

V usage is TRBV4-1 and J usage is TRBJ2-1; D remains unclear. From germline, CDR1 is MGHRA and CDR2 YSYEKL. V lost 1 base to trimming and J lost 6 bases, with 13 bases between them. The CDR3 is 15 amino acids. DNA of the CDR3: TGCGCCAGCAGCCAAGTTTTCCAGTTCGGCAATGAGCAGTTCTTC. Protein product: CASSQVFQFGNEQFF.

V gene TRBV3-1 combines with J gene TRBJ1-5; D ambiguous. Trimming took 1 base from V and 7 from J, leaving 11 bases between them. This CDR3 is 14 amino acids long. The germline V gene encodes CDR1 LGHDT and CDR2 YNNKEL (reference sequence). The CDR3 loop reads CASSQGEAVQPQHF. CDR3 DNA: TGTGCCAGCAGCCAAGGCGAAGCTGTGCAGCCCCAGCATTTT.

Only a few counts were recorded for this clonotype. This chain links TRBV5-6 with TRBJ2-3, with a weak D call TRBD1 (5 bases). The ends were cut back, 2 bases at V and 7 bases at J, with 8 bases in the middle. This CDR3 spans 12 amino acids. Germline CDR1 reads SGHDT; CDR2 reads YYEEEE. The CDR3 DNA is TGTGCCAGCAGCTTAAGGGGTAATACGCAGTATTTT. Protein sequence: CASSLRGNTQYF.

In this sample, this clonotype turned up a few times. The chain is built from TRBV7-8 and TRBJ1-5; D call uncertain. Trimming left V 4 bases short and J 3 bases short, with 13 bases between. The CDR3 has 15 residues. Germline V gene data show CDR1 as SGHVS and CDR2 as FQNEAQ. Here the CDR3 DNA reads TGTGCCAGCAGCTCTGACCGGTCCCTCAATCAGCCCCAGCATTTT. Residues: CASSSDRSLNQPQHF.

This clonotype turned up a few times. The J gene is TRBJ1-2, the V gene TRBV29-1, with no clear D. V lost 4 bases, J lost 3 bases, and 9 bases lay in between. The CDR3 covers 12 residues. CDR1 and CDR2 (germline): SQVTM, ANQGSEA. The CDR3 spells CSVGNRDYGYTF. The CDR3 DNA reads as TGCAGCGTTGGAAACCGAGACTATGGCTACACCTTC.

The J gene is TRBJ2-1, the V gene TRBV29-1, with TRBD1 matching over 10 bases. Germline V gene sequence: CDR1 SQVTM, CDR2 ANQGSEA. The CDR3 length is 12 residues. J gave up 7 bases and V 8 bases, and 5 bases lay outside the gene matches. The CDR3 loop is CSCSDRGNEQFF. The CDR3 DNA reads TGCAGCTGCTCGGACAGGGGGAATGAGCAGTTCTTC.

This clonotype was recorded only once. This chain connects TRBV5-1 to TRBJ2-5, with 7 bases lining up with TRBD2. Germline-derived CDR1 and CDR2 are SGHRS and YFSETQ. The CDR3 is made up of 13 amino acids. V shed 4 bases and J 4 bases; nucleotides not matched to a gene: 4. The CDR3: CASSPIAGETQYF. Here the CDR3 DNA reads TGCGCCAGCAGCCCGATAGCGGGAGAGACCCAGTACTTC.

There are a few counts of this clonotype. This chain joins TRBV6-5 and TRBJ1-1, with D possibly matching TRBD1 (5 bases). Germline CDR1 is MNHEY and CDR2 is SVGAGI. V was clipped by 2 bases and J by 3 bases, with 7 bases between them. The CDR3 sequence is 13 residues long. For the CDR3, the DNA is TGTGCCAGCAGTTACGTCAGGGACACTGAAGCTTTCTTT. Amino acid sequence: CASSYVRDTEAFF.

The V and J genes are TRBV29-1 and TRBJ2-3, with 9 positions matching TRBD2. The CDR3 contains 15 residues. The V and J ends lost 7 bases and 2 bases, in that order; junction bases with no gene match: 10. The germline CDR1 and CDR2 sequences are SQVTM and ANQGSEA. CDR3: CSAEGGLADTDTQYF. CDR3 sequence (DNA): TGCAGCGCAGAGGGGGGACTAGCTGACACAGATACGCAGTATTTT.

This clonotype turned up a few times. This chain links TRBV24-1 with TRBJ2-1, with 7 bases lining up with TRBD1. The CDR3 loop spans 15 amino acids. Trimming took 3 bases from V and 9 from J; bases not matched to a gene: 10. CDR1 and CDR2 from the germline V gene are KGHDR and SFDVKD. In DNA, the CDR3 is TGTGCCACCAGTGATCGACAGGGAATCTTTCCTGAGCAGTTCTTC. Its translation is CATSDRQGIFPEQFF.

This clonotype appeared a few times. The gene calls are TRBV5-6 and TRBJ2-3, with 7 bases matching TRBD2. The germline gives CDR1 SGHDT, CDR2 YYEEEE. After removal of 1 base from V and 5 bases from J, the junction contained 4 bases not matched to a gene. CDR3 length: 14 residues. The CDR3 DNA follows: TGTGCCAGCAGCTTGACCGGGACTATAGATACGCAGTATTTT. This codes for CASSLTGTIDTQYF. Together with reference TRBV5-6 and TRBJ2-3, the CDR3 gives the full variable domain: DAGVTQSPTHLIKTRGQQVTLRCSPKSGHDTVSWYQQALGQGPQFIFQYYEEEERQRGNFPDRFSGHQFPNYSSELNVNALLLGDSALYLCASSLTGTIDTQYFGPGTRLTVL.

This clonotype appeared once. The chain has TRBV20-1 and TRBJ2-5; a weak D match, TRBD2 (6 bases). This CDR3 is 15 amino acids long. V lost 4 bases, J lost 4 bases, and 19 bases lay in between. Germline loops: CDR1 DFQATT, CDR2 SNEGSKA (reference sequence). Here the CDR3 reads CSATHPGALGETQYF. CDR3 DNA sequence: TGCAGTGCTACCCACCCGGGAGCCCTCGGAGAGACCCAGTACTTC.

The chain uses TRBV27 and TRBJ2-1; D not resolved. Germline CDR1 reads MNHEY; CDR2 reads SMNVEV (reference sequence). The V end was cut by 5 bases, the J end by 9 bases, with 14 bases between. The CDR3 runs 13 residues. As DNA, the CDR3 is TGTGCCAGCAGTCCCCGAGAGGTCGGTGAGCAGTTCTTC. Translating gives CASSPREVGEQFF.

The sample holds a few counts of this clonotype. V is TRBV4-1 and J is TRBJ2-1; TRBD2 agrees at 14 bases. This CDR3 comprises 15 residues. The junction had 7 bases not matched to a gene; V was cut back by 5 bases and J by 10 bases. CDR1 MGHRA and CDR2 YSYEKL come from the germline V gene. CDR3 in DNA: TGCGCCAGCAGCGCGGGACTAGCGGGAGTAGGCGAGCAGTTCTTC. The encoded protein is CASSAGLAGVGEQFF.

This clonotype has more than one count but fewer than ten. The rearrangement links TRBV12-3 or TRBV12-4 to TRBJ1-1, with no clear D. The CDR3 has 13 amino acids. V gave up 4 bases and J gave up 4 bases, with 10 bases separating them. CDR3 loop: CASSYPPVTEAFF. The CDR3 DNA reads as TGTGCCAGCAGTTACCCACCGGTCACTGAAGCTTTCTTT.

In this sample, this clonotype turned up a few times. J is TRBJ2-3 and V is TRBV10-3; 9 positions match TRBD2. CDR1 and CDR2 from the germline V gene are ENHRY and SYGVKD. V was pared by 7 bases and J by 2 bases, with 10 bases of the junction left unmatched. The CDR3 has 16 residues. CDR3 sequence (DNA): TGTGCCATCACGTCGACTAGCGGCTACTCCACAGATACGCAGTATTTT. This codes for CAITSTSGYSTDTQYF.